Listed here is a single T cell receptor beta chain. Its matching antigen is unknown. CDR1 is SGDLS, CDR2 YYNGEE, per germline. The V gene end was trimmed by 4 bases and the J gene end by 0 bases; junction bases not matched to a gene: 6. CDR3 length: 16 amino acids. The source of the sample is a study of graft-versus-host responses after intestinal transplantation. Whole-study context: Recipients had transplants, and these were multivisceral, liver-intestinal, or isolated intestinal. Tacrolimus plus steroids were given to all recipients for 2 to 4 years, preceded by anti-thymocyte globulin induction. Study-level findings and limits: GvH clones detected in recipient marrow included some appearing first in ileum or blood.

Method: immunoSEQ multiplex PCR; TCRdb's copy keeps in-frame clones and lacks some. The sample includes over 75,000 clones, roughly 89% of them seen just once. This clonotype was obtained from a human donor who received an intestinal transplant. The source material was unstimulated CD4+ T cells sorted from spleen or lymph node cells, sampled before intestinal transplant. This sequence joins TRBV9 and TRBJ1-3, with 8 positions matching TRBD1. CDR3 region: CASSPRDRISGNTIYF. The CDR3 bases are TGTGCCAGCAGCCCTCGGGACAGGATCTCTGGAAACACCATATATTTT. Combining the CDR3 with reference TRBV9 and TRBJ1-3 gives the whole variable domain DSGVTQTPKHLITATGQRVTLRCSPRSGDLSVYWYQQSLDQGLQFLIQYYNGEERAKGNILERFSAQQFPDLHSELNLSSLELGDSALYFCASSPRDRISGNTIYFGEGSWLTVV.